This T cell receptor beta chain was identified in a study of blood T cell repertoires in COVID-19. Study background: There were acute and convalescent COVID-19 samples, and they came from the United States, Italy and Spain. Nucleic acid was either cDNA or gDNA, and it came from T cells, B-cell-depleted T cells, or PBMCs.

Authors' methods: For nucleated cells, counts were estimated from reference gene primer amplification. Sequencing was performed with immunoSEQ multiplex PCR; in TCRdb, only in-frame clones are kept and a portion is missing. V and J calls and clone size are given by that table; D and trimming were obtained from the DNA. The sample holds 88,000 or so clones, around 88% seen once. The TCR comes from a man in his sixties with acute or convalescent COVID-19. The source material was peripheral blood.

The DNA for the CDR3 is TGTGCCAGCAGCTCAAATCGGGCTAGCGGTTTTCAGAGAGTCGAGCAGTACTTC. It yields the protein CASSSNRASGFQRVEQYF. The genes are TRBV7-8 and TRBJ2-7; TRBD2 matches 7 bases. Looked up from germline, CDR1 is SGHVS and CDR2 is FQNEAQ. The CDR3 sequence is 18 residues long. After removal of 4 bases from V and 6 bases from J, the junction contained 21 bases not matched to a gene. The full variable domain, its missing parts supplied by reference TRBV7-8 and TRBJ2-7, is GAGVSQSPRYKVAKRGQDVALRCDPISGHVSLFWYQQALGQGPEFLTYFQNEAQLDKSGLPSDRFFAERPEGSVSTLKIQRTQQEDSAVYLCASSSNRASGFQRVEQYFGPGTRLTVT.